One and the same sample provided the 26 T cell receptor beta chains below, sequenced in a study of CD8+ T cells in alopecia areata. It was cDNA, reverse transcribed from extracted RNA, that served as the sequencing template. Generated by immunoSEQ multiplex PCR, the TCRdb table keeps only in-frame clones and is missing some. The sample has 150,000 to 200,000 clones, 55% seen once. Sequencing input: CD4+ T cells sorted from blood. These receptors were collected from a human donor in good health.

This clone was counted only a few times. The V gene is TRBV15, the J gene TRBJ2-3; 9 positions match TRBD1. This CDR3 region has 15 residues. After removal of 5 bases from V and 4 bases from J, the junction contained 7 bases not matched to a gene. CDR1 and CDR2 from the germline V gene are LNHNV and YYDKDF (reference sequence). CDR3 coding DNA: TGTGCCACCAGCCAGGGACAGGGAGACTCAGATACGCAGTATTTT. Translated, it gives CATSQGQGDSDTQYF.

The rearrangement links TRBV29-1 to TRBJ1-1; D not certain. V was trimmed by 6 bases and J by 2 bases, leaving 10 bases between them. The CDR3 is 12 residues long. CDR1 and CDR2 (germline): SQVTM, ANQGSEA. This CDR3 is CSVRMGNTEAFF. In DNA, the CDR3 is TGCAGCGTGCGTATGGGAAACACTGAAGCTTTCTTT.

This clone was counted only a few times. The chain couples TRBV6-1 to TRBJ2-2, with D perhaps matching TRBD1 (6 bases). Trimming removed 6 bases at V and 4 bases at J, with 12 bases between. The CDR3 contains 14 residues. Germline V gene data show CDR1 as MNHNS and CDR2 as SASEGT. The CDR3 region has the DNA TGTGCCAGCAGCTCGGGGACAATCACCGGGGAGCTGTTTTTT. Encoded protein: CASSSGTITGELFF.

The chain combines TRBV20-1 with TRBJ1-3; D remains unclear. Trimming pared 3 bases from V and 8 bases from J, leaving 5 bases between. The CDR3 covers 10 residues. CDR1 DFQATT and CDR2 SNEGSKA come from the germline V gene (reference sequence). CDR3 coding DNA: TGCAGTGCTAGGGGAGACACCATATATTTT. Its protein product is CSARGDTIYF.

This clone was counted a few times. This chain links TRBV15 with TRBJ2-1; 8 bases match TRBD2. Germline CDR1 reads LNHNV; CDR2 reads YYDKDF (reference sequence). With V trimmed by 1 base and J by 0 bases, 2 bases remained unmatched. There are 16 residues in the CDR3. In nucleotides, the CDR3 is TGTGCCACCAGCAGAGGACTAGCGAGCTCCTACAATGAGCAGTTCTTC. Translating it yields CATSRGLASSYNEQFF.

Only a few counts were recorded for this clone. This rearrangement joins TRBV19 to TRBJ2-3; D is ambiguous. The germline V gene encodes CDR1 LNHDA and CDR2 SQIVND (reference sequence). The CDR3 consists of 16 residues. The V end was cut by 5 bases, the J end by 1 base, with 16 bases between. CDR3 bases: TGTGCCAGTAGTTCCCGGTACGGGCAGGGCACAGATACGCAGTATTTT. Residues: CASSSRYGQGTDTQYF.

The chain uses TRBV29-1 and TRBJ1-1; no definite D call. Germline CDR1 and CDR2: SQVTM and ANQGSEA. There are 12 residues in the CDR3. V was cut by 6 bases and J by 1 base, with 9 bases left in between. CDR3 sequence reads: CSVDNWNTEAFF. In DNA form, the CDR3 reads TGCAGCGTCGATAATTGGAACACTGAAGCTTTCTTT.

This chain links TRBV6-1 with TRBJ2-1, with 10 bases identical to TRBD2. V trimming: 6 bases; J trimming: 5 bases; junction bases outside the gene matches: 4. The germline CDR1 and CDR2 sequences are MNHNS and SASEGT. The CDR3 covers 14 residues. CDR3 amino acids: CASSLLAGNNEQFF. In DNA form, the CDR3 reads TGTGCCAGCAGCCTACTAGCGGGAAACAATGAGCAGTTCTTC.

The chain combines TRBV7-9 with TRBJ2-5; 7 positions match TRBD1. Looked up from germline, CDR1 is SEHNR and CDR2 is FQNEAQ (reference sequence). The CDR3 is made up of 15 amino acids. Trimming cost V 4 bases and J 10 bases; bases outside gene matches: 15. In nucleotides, the CDR3 is TGTGCCAGCAGCTCTGACAGGGTAAAGCGGATTGACCAGTACTTC. Translating gives CASSSDRVKRIDQYF.

V gene TRBV29-1 combines with J gene TRBJ1-2; 9 bases map to TRBD1. The germline gives CDR1 SQVTM, CDR2 ANQGSEA. Unmatched junction bases numbered 5, after V lost 4 bases and J lost 5 bases. This CDR3 spans 13 amino acids. The CDR3 region has the DNA TGCAGCGTTGCCGGGACAGGGAGGTATGGCTACACCTTC. This sequence encodes CSVAGTGRYGYTF.

This clone was seen only a few times. The rearrangement joins TRBV25-1 to TRBJ2-5; either TRBD1 or TRBD2 may supply D (5 bases each). CDR3 length: 16 amino acids. The germline V and J ends were trimmed by 4 bases and 2 bases, with 17 bases remaining between them. CDR1 and CDR2 (germline): MGHDK, SYGVNS. The CDR3, as DNA: TGTGCCAGCAGTGGCCCCCCCCAGGGACCACAAGAGACCCAGTACTTC. Protein: CASSGPPQGPQETQYF.

The chain joins TRBV5-6 to TRBJ2-3, with D tentatively TRBD2 (6 bases). V lost 1 base, J lost 0 bases, and 9 bases lay in between. Germline CDR1 is SGHDT and CDR2 is YYEEEE. The CDR3 length is 15 residues. CDR3 coding DNA: TGTGCCAGCAGCTTGAGCGGGCAAAGCACAGATACGCAGTATTTT. This sequence encodes CASSLSGQSTDTQYF.

This clone was counted a few times. J is TRBJ2-3 and V is TRBV7-2; the D gene is possibly TRBD2 (6 bases). The CDR3 is 15 amino acids. V was pared by 1 base and J by 4 bases, with 12 bases between. In germline, CDR1 is SGHTA, CDR2 FQGNSA. CDR3: CASSLVPGAADTQYF. CDR3 DNA sequence: TGTGCCAGCAGCTTAGTGCCGGGAGCGGCAGATACGCAGTATTTT.

This clone has only one observation. J is TRBJ2-3 and V is TRBV5-1; D unclear. The V end lost 3 bases, the J end lost 2 bases, and 13 bases lay between the germline ends. This CDR3 comprises 15 residues. Germline V gives CDR1 SGHRS, CDR2 YFSETQ. This CDR3 reads CASSYSGSATDTQYF. Written as DNA, the CDR3 is TGCGCCAGCAGCTATTCGGGCAGCGCCACAGATACGCAGTATTTT.

V usage is TRBV15 and J usage is TRBJ2-1; 9 nucleotides line up with TRBD2. This CDR3 region has 16 residues. With V trimmed by 0 bases and J by 7 bases, 7 bases remained unmatched. The germline gives CDR1 LNHNV, CDR2 YYDKDF (reference sequence). CDR3: CATSRDTGLAGNEQFF. CDR3 bases: TGTGCCACCAGCAGAGATACGGGACTAGCTGGGAATGAGCAGTTCTTC.

The rearrangement joins TRBV19 to TRBJ2-7; the match to TRBD2 covers 12 bases. V lost 6 bases and J lost 1; bases outside the gene matches: 4. Per germline, CDR1 LNHDA and CDR2 SQIVND (reference sequence). The CDR3 has 15 amino acids. The CDR3 nucleotides are TGTGCCAGTAGGACTAGCGGGAGTGCGTCCTACGAGCAGTACTTC. It specifies CASRTSGSASYEQYF.

The V and J genes are TRBV7-9 and TRBJ2-4, with D tentatively TRBD1 (6 bases). This CDR3 contains 15 residues. The V end was cut by 5 bases, the J end by 10 bases, with 21 bases between. CDR1 is SEHNR and CDR2 is FQNEAQ in the germline V gene (reference sequence). CDR3 protein: CASSLTKRDTVIQYF. CDR3 DNA sequence: TGTGCCAGCAGCCTTACTAAACGGGACACGGTAATTCAGTACTTC.

This clone appeared a single time. This chain uses TRBV30 with TRBJ1-5; 7 bases match TRBD1. Trimming at V came to 5 bases and at J to 0 bases, leaving 1 base not matched to a gene. The CDR3 length is 13 residues. CDR1 and CDR2 (germline): GTSNPN, SVGIG (reference sequence). CDR3 in amino acids: CAWGQDSNQPQHF. CDR3 nucleotide sequence: TGTGCCTGGGGACAGGATAGCAATCAGCCCCAGCATTTT.

This clone was seen more than once but under ten times. This sequence joins TRBV29-1 and TRBJ2-5, with TRBD1 identical over 7 bases. The CDR3 has 10 residues. Germline loops: CDR1 SQVTM, CDR2 ANQGSEA. The CDR3, as DNA: TGCAGTTACAGGGGAGAGACCCAGTACTTC. It codes for CSYRGETQYF. Filled out from reference TRBV29-1 and TRBJ2-5, the complete variable domain reads SAVISQKPSRDICQRGTSLTIQCQVDSQVTMMFWYRQQPGQSLTLIATANQGSEATYESGFVIDKFPISRPNLTFSTLTVSNMSPEDSSIYLCSYRGETQYFGPGTRLLVL.

In this sample, this clone turned up a few times. This chain joins TRBV7-3 and TRBJ2-1; tentative D call: TRBD2 (6 bases). The V gene's germline CDR1 is SGHTA and CDR2 FQGTGA. Trimming took off 5 bases at V and 8 bases at J, with 16 bases between the two ends. There are 14 residues in the CDR3. CDR3 protein: CASSPRVGSDEQFF. DNA of the CDR3: TGTGCCAGCAGCCCACGGGTCGGGAGCGATGAGCAGTTCTTC.

The genes are TRBV27 and TRBJ2-7; 7 bases fit TRBD2. Trimming removed 6 bases from V and 9 bases from J; junction bases left unmatched: 8. CDR1 and CDR2 (germline): MNHEY, SMNVEV (reference sequence). CDR3 length: 12 residues. In DNA form, the CDR3 reads TGTGCCAGCAGGTCAGCGGGGCTTGGGCAGTACTTC. Its translation: CASRSAGLGQYF.

This clone was seen more than once but under ten times. This chain connects TRBV11-2 to TRBJ2-5, with 7 bases matching TRBD1. The trim removed 5 bases at V and 5 bases at J, leaving 5 bases unmatched. This CDR3 is 13 amino acids long. Germline V gene data show CDR1 as SGHAT and CDR2 as FQNNGV. The CDR3 spells CASSNRGAETQYF. The CDR3 DNA follows: TGTGCCAGCAGCAACAGGGGAGCGGAGACCCAGTACTTC.

This clone was seen more than once but under ten times. V usage is TRBV2 and J usage is TRBJ1-4; D may be TRBD1 (5 bases). This CDR3 region has 14 residues. The V gene lost 2 bases and the J gene lost 8 bases, with 12 bases spanning the gap. Germline V lookup: CDR1 SNHLY, CDR2 FYNNEI. CDR3 in DNA: TGTGCCAGCAGTGAACCCAGGGCACCCGAAAAACTGTTTTTT. The encoded protein is CASSEPRAPEKLFF.

The chain joins TRBV7-2 to TRBJ1-5; D is perhaps TRBD1 (6 bases). CDR1 is SGHTA, CDR2 FQGNSA, per germline. V was shortened by 5 bases and J by 7 bases, with 18 bases between the two germline ends. This CDR3 has 15 residues. CDR3 DNA: TGTGCCAGCAGCACCCAGGTGGGGGGCAGGCAGCCCCAGCATTTT. Its protein product is CASSTQVGGRQPQHF.

The chain is built from TRBV30 and TRBJ2-2; D gene uncertain. The CDR3 consists of 15 residues. Deletions cut 4 bases from V and 3 bases from J, with 15 bases between. Germline CDR1 is GTSNPN and CDR2 is SVGIG (reference sequence). The DNA for the CDR3 is TGTGCCTGGAAAGAGAGCACCCGAGACACCGGGGAGCTGTTTTTT. This codes for CAWKESTRDTGELFF.

The rearrangement links TRBV29-1 to TRBJ1-2; D might be TRBD1 (5 bases). The CDR3 has 12 amino acids. Between the trimmed V and J ends, which lost 4 bases and 4 bases, there was a span of 10 bases. Germline loops: CDR1 SQVTM, CDR2 ANQGSEA. The CDR3 loop reads CSVAWGPYGYTF. The CDR3 DNA reads TGCAGCGTTGCCTGGGGACCCTATGGCTACACCTTC. Supplemented by reference TRBV29-1 and TRBJ1-2, the full variable domain reads SAVISQKPSRDICQRGTSLTIQCQVDSQVTMMFWYRQQPGQSLTLIATANQGSEATYESGFVIDKFPISRPNLTFSTLTVSNMSPEDSSIYLCSVAWGPYGYTFGSGTRLTVV.